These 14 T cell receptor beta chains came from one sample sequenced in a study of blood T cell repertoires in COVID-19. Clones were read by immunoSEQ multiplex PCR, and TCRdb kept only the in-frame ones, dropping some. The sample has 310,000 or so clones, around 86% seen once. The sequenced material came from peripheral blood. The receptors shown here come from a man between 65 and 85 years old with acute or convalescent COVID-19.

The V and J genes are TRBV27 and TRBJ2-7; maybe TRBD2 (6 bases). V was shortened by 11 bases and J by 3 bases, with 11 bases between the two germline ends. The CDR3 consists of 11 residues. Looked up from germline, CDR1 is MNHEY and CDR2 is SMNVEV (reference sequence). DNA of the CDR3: TGTGCCGCGGGACGGATCTACGAGCAGTACTTC. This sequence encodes CAAGRIYEQYF.

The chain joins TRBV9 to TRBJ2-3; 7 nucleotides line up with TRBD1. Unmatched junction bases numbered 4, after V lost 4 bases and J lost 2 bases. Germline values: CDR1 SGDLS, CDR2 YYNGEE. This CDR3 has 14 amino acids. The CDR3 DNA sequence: TGTGCCAGCAGCCCGACAGGGAACACAGATACGCAGTATTTT. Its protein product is CASSPTGNTDTQYF.

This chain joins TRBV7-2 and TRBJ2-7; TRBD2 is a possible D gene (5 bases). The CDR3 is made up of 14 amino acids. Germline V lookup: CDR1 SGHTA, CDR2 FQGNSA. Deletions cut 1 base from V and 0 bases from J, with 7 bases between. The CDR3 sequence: CASSLVGDSYEQYF. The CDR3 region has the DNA TGTGCCAGCAGCTTAGTCGGGGACTCCTACGAGCAGTACTTC.

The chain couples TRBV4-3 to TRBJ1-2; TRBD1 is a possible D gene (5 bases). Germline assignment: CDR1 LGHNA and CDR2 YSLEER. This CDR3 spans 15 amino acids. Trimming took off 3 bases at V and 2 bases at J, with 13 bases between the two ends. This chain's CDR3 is CASSQETVVNYGYTF. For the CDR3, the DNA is TGCGCCAGCAGCCAGGAGACAGTTGTAAACTATGGCTACACCTTC.

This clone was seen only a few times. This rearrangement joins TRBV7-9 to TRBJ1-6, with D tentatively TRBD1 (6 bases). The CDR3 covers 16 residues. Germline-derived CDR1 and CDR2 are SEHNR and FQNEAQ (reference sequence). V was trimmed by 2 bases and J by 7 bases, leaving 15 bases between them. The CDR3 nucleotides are TGTGCCAGCAGCTTACGAGGGACATCAAACAATTCACCCCTCCACTTT. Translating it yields CASSLRGTSNNSPLHF.

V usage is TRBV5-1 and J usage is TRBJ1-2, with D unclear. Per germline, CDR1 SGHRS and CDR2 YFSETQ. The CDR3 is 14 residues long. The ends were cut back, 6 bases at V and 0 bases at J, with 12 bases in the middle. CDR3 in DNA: TGCGCCAGCAAGTTGGAGGCGGCTAACTATGGCTACACCTTC. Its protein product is CASKLEAANYGYTF.

The CDR3 loop is CASSLGRDNYGYTF. The CDR3 DNA sequence: TGCGCCAGCAGCTTGGGGAGGGATAACTATGGCTACACCTTC. The gene calls are TRBV5-1 and TRBJ1-2, with D hard to call. Deletions cut 0 bases from V and 1 base from J, with 7 bases between. Germline-derived CDR1 and CDR2 are SGHRS and YFSETQ. This CDR3 has 14 amino acids.

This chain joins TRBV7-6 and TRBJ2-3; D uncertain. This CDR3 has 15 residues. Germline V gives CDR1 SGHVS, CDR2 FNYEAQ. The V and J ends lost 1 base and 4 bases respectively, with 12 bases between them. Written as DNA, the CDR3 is TGTGCCAGCAGCTTAGTCTCCAGGTCGGCAGATACGCAGTATTTT. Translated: CASSLVSRSADTQYF.

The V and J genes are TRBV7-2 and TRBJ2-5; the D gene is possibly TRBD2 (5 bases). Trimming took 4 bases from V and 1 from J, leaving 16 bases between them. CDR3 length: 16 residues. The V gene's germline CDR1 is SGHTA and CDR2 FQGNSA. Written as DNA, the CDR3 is TGTGCCAGCAGCTCATCTACTGACTACCCCCAAGAGACCCAGTACTTC. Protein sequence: CASSSSTDYPQETQYF.

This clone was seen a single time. In DNA form, the CDR3 reads TGTGCCAGCAGACTGACAGGGTATGGTCCTGAAGCTTTCTTT. It translates to CASRLTGYGPEAFF. The chain is built from TRBV6-5 and TRBJ1-1; TRBD1 matches 7 bases. Germline trimming cut 6 bases from V and 6 bases from J; bases unmatched to any gene: 10. Per germline, CDR1 MNHEY and CDR2 SVGAGI. This CDR3 contains 14 residues.

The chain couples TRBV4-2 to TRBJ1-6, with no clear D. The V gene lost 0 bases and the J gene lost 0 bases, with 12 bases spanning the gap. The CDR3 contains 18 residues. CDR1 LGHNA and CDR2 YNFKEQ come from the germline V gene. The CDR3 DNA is TGTGCCAGCAGCCAAGATTGGAGGTTGAGCTCCTATAATTCACCCCTCCACTTT. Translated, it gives CASSQDWRLSSYNSPLHF.

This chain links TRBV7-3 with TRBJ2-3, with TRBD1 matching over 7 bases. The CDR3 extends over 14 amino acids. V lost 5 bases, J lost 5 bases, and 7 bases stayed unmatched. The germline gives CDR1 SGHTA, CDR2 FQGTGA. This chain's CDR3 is CASSLTGSGDTQYF. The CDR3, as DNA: TGTGCCAGCAGCCTGACAGGGTCCGGAGATACGCAGTATTTT.

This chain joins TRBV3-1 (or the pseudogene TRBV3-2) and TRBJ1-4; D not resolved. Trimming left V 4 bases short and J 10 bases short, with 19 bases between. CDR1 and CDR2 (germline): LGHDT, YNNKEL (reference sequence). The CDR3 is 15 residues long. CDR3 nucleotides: TGTGCCAGCAGCCTTGGAGGCAGGAGCCTAGGAAAACTGTTTTTT. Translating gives CASSLGGRSLGKLFF.

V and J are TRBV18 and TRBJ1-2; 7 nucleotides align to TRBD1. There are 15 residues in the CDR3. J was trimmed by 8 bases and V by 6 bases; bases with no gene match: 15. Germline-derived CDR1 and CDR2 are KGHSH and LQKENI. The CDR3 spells CASSGAEKGGGGYTF. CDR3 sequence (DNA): TGTGCCAGCTCGGGAGCGGAGAAAGGGGGCGGGGGCTACACCTTC.